This TCR beta chain was recovered during a study of blood T cell repertoires in COVID-19. About the research overall: From the United States, Italy and Spain came samples of acute and convalescent COVID-19. PBMCs, B-cell-depleted T cells, or T cells were the source of the cDNA or gDNA that made up the material.

Original methodology: Amplification from reference gene primers served as the basis for estimated nucleated cell counts. Measured with immunoSEQ multiplex PCR; TCRdb has only the in-frame clones, and not every one. Clone size and V and J calls were adopted from that table, with D and trimming inferred from the DNA. The sample lists some 200,000 clones, about 85% occurring once. The ends were cut back, 0 bases at V and 3 bases at J, with 3 bases in the middle. The CDR3 is 12 amino acids. CDR1 and CDR2 from the germline V gene are SQVTM and ANQGSEA. This sequence was found in an elderly woman with acute or convalescent COVID-19. This rearrangement joins TRBV29-1 to TRBJ1-3; D not certain. Sequenced: peripheral blood. The CDR3 protein is CSVEDGGNTIYF. In DNA, the CDR3 is TGCAGCGTTGAAGACGGTGGAAACACCATATATTTT.